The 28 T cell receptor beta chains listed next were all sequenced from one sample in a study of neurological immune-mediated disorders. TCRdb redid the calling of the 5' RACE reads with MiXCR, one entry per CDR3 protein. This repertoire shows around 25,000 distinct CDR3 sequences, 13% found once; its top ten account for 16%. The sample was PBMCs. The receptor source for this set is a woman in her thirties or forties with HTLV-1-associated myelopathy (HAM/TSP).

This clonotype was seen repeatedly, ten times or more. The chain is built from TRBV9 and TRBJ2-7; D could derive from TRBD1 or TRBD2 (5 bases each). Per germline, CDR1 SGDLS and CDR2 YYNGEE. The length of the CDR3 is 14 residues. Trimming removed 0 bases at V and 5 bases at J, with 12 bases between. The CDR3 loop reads CASSVDGDPDEQYF. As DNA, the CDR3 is TGTGCCAGCAGCGTAGATGGGGACCCGGACGAGCAGTACTTC. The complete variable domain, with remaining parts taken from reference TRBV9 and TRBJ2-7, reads DSGVTQTPKHLITATGQRVTLRCSPRSGDLSVYWYQQSLDQGLQFLIQYYNGEERAKGNILERFSAQQFPDLHSELNLSSLELGDSALYFCASSVDGDPDEQYFGPGTRLTVT.

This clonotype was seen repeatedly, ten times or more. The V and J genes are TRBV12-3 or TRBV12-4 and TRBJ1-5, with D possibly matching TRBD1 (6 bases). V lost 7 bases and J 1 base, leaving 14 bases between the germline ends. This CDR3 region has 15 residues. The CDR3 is CASTKQGTSNQPQHF. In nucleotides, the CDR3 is TGTGCCAGCACTAAGCAGGGGACCAGCAATCAGCCCCAGCATTTT.

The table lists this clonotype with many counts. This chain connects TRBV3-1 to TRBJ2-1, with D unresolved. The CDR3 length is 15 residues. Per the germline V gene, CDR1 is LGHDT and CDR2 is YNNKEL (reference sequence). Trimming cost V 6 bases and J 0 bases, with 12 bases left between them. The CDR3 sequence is CASSTDTNSYNEQFF. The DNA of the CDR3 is TGTGCCAGCAGTACCGACACGAACTCCTACAATGAGCAGTTCTTC.

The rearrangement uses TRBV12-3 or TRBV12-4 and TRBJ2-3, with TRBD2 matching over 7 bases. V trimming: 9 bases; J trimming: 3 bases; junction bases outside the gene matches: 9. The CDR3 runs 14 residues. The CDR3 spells CASRWTSYTDTQYF. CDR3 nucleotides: TGTGCCAGTAGGTGGACTAGTTATACAGATACGCAGTATTTT.

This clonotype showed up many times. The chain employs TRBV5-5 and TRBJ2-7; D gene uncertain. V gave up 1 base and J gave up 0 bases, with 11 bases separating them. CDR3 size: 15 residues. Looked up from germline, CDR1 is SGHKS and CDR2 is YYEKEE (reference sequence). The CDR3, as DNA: TGTGCCAGCAGCTTGCAGACATGGGGCTCCTACGAGCAGTACGTC. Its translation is CASSLQTWGSYEQYV.

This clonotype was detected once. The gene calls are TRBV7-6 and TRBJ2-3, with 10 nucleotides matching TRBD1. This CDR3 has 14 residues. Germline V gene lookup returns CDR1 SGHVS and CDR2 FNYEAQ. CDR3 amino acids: CSISHRQGADTQYF. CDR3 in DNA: TGTTCCATCAGCCACCGACAGGGGGCGGATACGCAGTATTTT. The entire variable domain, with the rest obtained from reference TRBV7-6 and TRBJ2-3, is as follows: GAGVSQSPRYKVTKRGQDVALRCDPISGHVSLYWYRQALGQGPEFLTYFNYEAQQDKSGLPNDRFSAERPEGSISTLTIQRTEQRDSAMYRCSISHRQGADTQYFGPGTRLTVL.

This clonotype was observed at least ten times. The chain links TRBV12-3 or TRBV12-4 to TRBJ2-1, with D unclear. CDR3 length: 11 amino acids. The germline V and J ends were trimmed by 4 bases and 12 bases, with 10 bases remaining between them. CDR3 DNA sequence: TGTGCCAGCAGTTCCCCCCGCGGGCAGTTCTTC. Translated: CASSSPRGQFF.

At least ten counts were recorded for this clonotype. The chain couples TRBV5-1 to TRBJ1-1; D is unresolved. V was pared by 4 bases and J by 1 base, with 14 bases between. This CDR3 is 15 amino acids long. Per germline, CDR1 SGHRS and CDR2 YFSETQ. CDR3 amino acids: CASSTEGSGNTEAFF. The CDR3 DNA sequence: TGCGCCAGCAGCACCGAGGGATCCGGGAACACTGAAGCTTTCTTT. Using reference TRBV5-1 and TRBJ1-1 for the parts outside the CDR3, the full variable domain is KAGVTQTPRYLIKTRGQQVTLSCSPISGHRSVSWYQQTPGQGLQFLFEYFSETQRNKGNFPGRFSGRQFSNSRSEMNVSTLELGDSALYLCASSTEGSGNTEAFFGQGTRLTVV.

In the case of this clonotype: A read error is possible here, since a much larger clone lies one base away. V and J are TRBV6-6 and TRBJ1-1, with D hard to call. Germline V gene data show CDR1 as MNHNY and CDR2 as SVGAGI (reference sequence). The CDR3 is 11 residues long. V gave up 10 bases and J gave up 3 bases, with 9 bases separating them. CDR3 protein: CATHGDTEAFF. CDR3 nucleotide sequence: TGTGCCACCCATGGAGACACTGAAGCTTTCTTT.

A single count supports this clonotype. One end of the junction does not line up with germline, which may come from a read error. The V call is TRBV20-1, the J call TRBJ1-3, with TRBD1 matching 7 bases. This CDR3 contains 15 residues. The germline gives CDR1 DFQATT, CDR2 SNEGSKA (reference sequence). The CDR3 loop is CSARIPQGEGNTIYF. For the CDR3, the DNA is TGCAGTGCTAGAATTCCGCAGGGGGAGGGAAACACAATATATTTT.

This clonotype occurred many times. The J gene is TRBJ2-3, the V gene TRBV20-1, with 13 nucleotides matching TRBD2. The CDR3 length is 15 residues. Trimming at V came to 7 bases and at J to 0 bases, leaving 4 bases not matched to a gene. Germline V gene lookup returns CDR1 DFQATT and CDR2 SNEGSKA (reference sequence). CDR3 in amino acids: CSGATSGGSTDTQYF. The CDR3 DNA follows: TGCAGTGGGGCGACTAGCGGGGGGAGCACAGATACGCAGTATTTT.

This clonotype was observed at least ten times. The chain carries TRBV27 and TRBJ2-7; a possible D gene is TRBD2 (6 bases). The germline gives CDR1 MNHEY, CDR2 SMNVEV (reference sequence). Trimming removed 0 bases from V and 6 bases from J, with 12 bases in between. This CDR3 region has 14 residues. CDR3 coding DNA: TGTGCCAGCAGTTTATCGCGGGACCCTCCCGAGCAGTACGTC. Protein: CASSLSRDPPEQYV.

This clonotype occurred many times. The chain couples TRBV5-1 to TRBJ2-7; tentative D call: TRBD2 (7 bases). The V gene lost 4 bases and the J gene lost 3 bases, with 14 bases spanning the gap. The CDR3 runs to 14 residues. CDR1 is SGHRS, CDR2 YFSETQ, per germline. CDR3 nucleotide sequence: TGCGCCAGCAGCGGAGGGGGGGTTATCTACGAGCAGTACTTC. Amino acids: CASSGGGVIYEQYF.

This chain's CDR3 is CATSAGGSGQPQHF. The CDR3 DNA is TGTGCCACCAGTGCGGGGGGTTCGGGTCAGCCCCAGCATTTT. V usage is TRBV24-1 and J usage is TRBJ1-5; tentative D call: TRBD1 (5 bases). CDR3 size: 14 residues. Trimming pared 5 bases from V and 6 bases from J, leaving 13 bases between. Germline lookup yields CDR1 KGHDR and CDR2 SFDVKD.

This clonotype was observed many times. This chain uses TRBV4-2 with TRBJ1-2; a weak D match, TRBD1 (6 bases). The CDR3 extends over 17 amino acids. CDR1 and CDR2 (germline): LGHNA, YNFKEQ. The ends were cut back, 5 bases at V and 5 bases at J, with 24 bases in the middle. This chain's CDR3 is CASSSGVGGSPPYGYTF. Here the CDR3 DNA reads TGTGCCAGCAGCTCAGGGGTCGGAGGTAGCCCTCCATATGGCTACACCTTC.

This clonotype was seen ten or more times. The CDR3 protein is CASSPAGGGSENEQFF. CDR3 in DNA: TGTGCCAGCAGTCCGGCAGGCGGGGGAAGTGAGAATGAGCAGTTCTTC. This sequence joins TRBV27 and TRBJ2-1, with TRBD2 identical over 7 bases. Germline V gives CDR1 MNHEY, CDR2 SMNVEV (reference sequence). CDR3 length equals 16 residues. Losses at the gene ends were 5 bases for V and 7 bases for J; bases not matched to a gene: 14.

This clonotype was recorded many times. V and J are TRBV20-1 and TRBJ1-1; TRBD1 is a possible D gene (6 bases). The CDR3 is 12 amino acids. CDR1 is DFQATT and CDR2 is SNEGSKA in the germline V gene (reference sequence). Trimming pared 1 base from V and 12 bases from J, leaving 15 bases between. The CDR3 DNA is TGCAGTGCTAGAGGGTCGTTGGACAGACCTTTCTTT. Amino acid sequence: CSARGSLDRPFF.

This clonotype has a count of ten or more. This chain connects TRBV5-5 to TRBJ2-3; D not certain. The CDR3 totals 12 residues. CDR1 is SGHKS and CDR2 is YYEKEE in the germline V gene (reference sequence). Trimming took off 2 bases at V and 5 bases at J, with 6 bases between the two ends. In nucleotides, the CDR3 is TGTGCCAGCAGCTTTTATGGAGATACGCAGTATTTT. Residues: CASSFYGDTQYF.

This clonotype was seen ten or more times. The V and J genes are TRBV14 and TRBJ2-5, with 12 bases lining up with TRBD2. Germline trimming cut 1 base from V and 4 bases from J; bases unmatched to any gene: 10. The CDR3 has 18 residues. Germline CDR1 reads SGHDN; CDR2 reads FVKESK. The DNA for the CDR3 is TGTGCCAGCAGCCAAGGACAACTAGCGGGGGGCCCCGGAGAGACCCAGTACTTC. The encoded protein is CASSQGQLAGGPGETQYF.

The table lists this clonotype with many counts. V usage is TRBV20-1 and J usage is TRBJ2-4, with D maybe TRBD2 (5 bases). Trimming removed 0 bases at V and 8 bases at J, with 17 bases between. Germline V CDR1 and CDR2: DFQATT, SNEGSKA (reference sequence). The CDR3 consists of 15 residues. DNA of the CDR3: TGCAGTGCTAGAGATTTGCGGTCCTTGAGGGACATTCAGTACTTC. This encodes CSARDLRSLRDIQYF.

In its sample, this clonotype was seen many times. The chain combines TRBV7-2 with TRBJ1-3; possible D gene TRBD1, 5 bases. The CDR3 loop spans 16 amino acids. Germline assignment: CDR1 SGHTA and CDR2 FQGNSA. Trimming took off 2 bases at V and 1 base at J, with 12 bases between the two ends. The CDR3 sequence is CASSLRAGASGNTIYF. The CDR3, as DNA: TGTGCCAGCAGCTTAAGGGCCGGGGCTTCTGGAAACACCATATATTTT.

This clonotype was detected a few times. The CDR3 here is CASSGQPGNTIYF. DNA for the CDR3: TGTGCCAGTTCTGGACAGCCTGGAAACACCATATATTTT. This chain connects TRBV19 to TRBJ1-3; tentatively, D is TRBD1 (6 bases). The V gene lost 8 bases and the J gene lost 2 bases, with 10 bases spanning the gap. CDR1 LNHDA and CDR2 SQIVND come from the germline V gene (reference sequence). The CDR3 has 13 amino acids. Full variable domain (missing parts from reference TRBV19 and TRBJ1-3): DGGITQSPKYLFRKEGQNVTLSCEQNLNHDAMYWYRQDPGQGLRLIYYSQIVNDFQKGDIAEGYSVSREKKESFPLTVTSAQKNPTAFYLCASSGQPGNTIYFGEGSWLTVV.

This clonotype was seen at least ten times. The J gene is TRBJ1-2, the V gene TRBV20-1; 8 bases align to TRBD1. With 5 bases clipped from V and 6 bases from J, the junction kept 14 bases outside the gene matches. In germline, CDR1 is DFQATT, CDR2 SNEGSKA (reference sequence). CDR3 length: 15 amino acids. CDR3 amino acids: CSAPARDRNENGYTF. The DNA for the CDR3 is TGCAGTGCTCCCGCACGGGACAGGAATGAAAATGGCTACACCTTC.

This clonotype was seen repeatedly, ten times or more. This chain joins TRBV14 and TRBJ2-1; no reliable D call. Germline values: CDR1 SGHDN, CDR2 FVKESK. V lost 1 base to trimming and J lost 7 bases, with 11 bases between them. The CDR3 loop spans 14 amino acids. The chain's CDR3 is CASSQVLLGNEQFF. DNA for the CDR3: TGTGCCAGCAGCCAAGTTCTATTGGGGAATGAGCAGTTCTTC.

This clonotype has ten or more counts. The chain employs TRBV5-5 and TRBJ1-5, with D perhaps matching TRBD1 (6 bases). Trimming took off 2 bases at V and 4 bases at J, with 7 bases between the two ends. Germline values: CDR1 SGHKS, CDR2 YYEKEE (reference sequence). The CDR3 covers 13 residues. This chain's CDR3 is CASSLRGNQPQHF. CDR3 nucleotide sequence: TGTGCCAGCAGCTTAAGGGGGAATCAGCCCCAGCATTTT. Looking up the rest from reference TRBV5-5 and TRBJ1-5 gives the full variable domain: DAGVTQSPTHLIKTRGQQVTLRCSPISGHKSVSWYQQVLGQGPQFIFQYYEKEERGRGNFPDRFSARQFPNYSSELNVNALLLGDSALYLCASSLRGNQPQHFGDGTRLSIL.

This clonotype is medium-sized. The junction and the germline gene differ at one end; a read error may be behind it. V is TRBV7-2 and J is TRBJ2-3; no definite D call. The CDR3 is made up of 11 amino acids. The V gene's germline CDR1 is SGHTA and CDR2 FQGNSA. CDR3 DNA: TGTGCCAGCACCTTATCAGATACGCAGTATTTT. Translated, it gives CASTLSDTQYF.

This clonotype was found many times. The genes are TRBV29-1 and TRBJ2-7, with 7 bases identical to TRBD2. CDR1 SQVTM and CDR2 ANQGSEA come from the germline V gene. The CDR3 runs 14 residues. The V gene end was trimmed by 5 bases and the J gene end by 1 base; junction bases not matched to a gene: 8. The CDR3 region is CSVWEGRESYEQYF. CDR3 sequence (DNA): TGCAGCGTTTGGGAGGGGAGGGAGTCCTACGAGCAGTACTTC.

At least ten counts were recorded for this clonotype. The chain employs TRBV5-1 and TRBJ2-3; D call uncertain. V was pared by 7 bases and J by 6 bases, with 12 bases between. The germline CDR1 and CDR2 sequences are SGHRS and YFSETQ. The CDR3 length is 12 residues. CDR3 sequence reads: CASGQSSDTQYF. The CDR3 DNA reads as TGCGCCAGCGGTCAAAGTAGTGATACGCAGTATTTT.